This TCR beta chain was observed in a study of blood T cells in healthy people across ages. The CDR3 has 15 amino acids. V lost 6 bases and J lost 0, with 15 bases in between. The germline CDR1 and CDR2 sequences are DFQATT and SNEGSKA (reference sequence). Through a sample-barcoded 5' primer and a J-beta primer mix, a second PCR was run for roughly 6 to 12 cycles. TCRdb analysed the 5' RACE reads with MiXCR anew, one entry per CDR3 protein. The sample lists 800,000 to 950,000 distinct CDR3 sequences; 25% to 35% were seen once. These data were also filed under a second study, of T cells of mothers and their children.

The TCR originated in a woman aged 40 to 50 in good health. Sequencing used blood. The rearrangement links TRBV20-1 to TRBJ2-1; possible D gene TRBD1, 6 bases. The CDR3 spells CSARDTGSSYNEQFF. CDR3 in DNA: TGCAGTGCCAGGGACACTGGGAGCTCCTACAATGAGCAGTTCTTC.